This TCR beta chain originates from a study of CD8+ T cells in alopecia areata. Germline loops: CDR1 SGHRS, CDR2 YFSETQ. CDR3 length equals 13 residues. Trimming took off 0 bases at V and 2 bases at J, with 6 bases between the two ends. RNA was isolated and reverse transcribed to cDNA, the sequencing template. This table comes from immunoSEQ multiplex PCR, and its TCRdb copy is limited to in-frame clones, with some not included. The data hold about 110,000 clones, with approximately 59% observed a single time. Input material: CD8+ T cells sorted from blood. The source of this sequence is a human donor in good health. The gene calls are TRBV5-1 and TRBJ2-7; D not resolved. The CDR3 protein is CASSLEPTYEQYF. In DNA form, the CDR3 reads TGCGCCAGCAGCTTGGAGCCAACCTACGAGCAGTACTTC.